These T cell receptor beta chains were read from a single sample in a study of T cell responses to AZD1222 COVID-19 vaccine. This table comes from immunoSEQ multiplex PCR, and its TCRdb copy is limited to in-frame clones, with some not included. Here the sample spans approximately 5,800 clones, about 89% being singletons. The material was peripheral blood, obtained 28 days after the second AZD1222 dose. These receptors all stem from an adult who received the AZD1222 COVID-19 vaccine. The CDR3 runs from the conserved cysteine through the conserved F or W. Fields, in order: J gene, V gene, CDR3 length, CDR3 protein.

J: TRBJ1-1; V: TRBV6-1; length: 13; CDR3: CASSERSSTEAFF
J: TRBJ2-7; V: TRBV5-4; length: 13; CDR3: CASSLSLRGEQYF
J: TRBJ2-3; V: TRBV6-1; length: 16; CDR3: CASSERAPTSTDTQYF
J: TRBJ2-2; V: TRBV9; length: 19; CDR3: CASSVTGLAEGGVTGELFF
J: TRBJ1-3; V: TRBV5-1; length: 16; CDR3: CASSLGQAGSGNTIYF
J: TRBJ1-1; V: TRBV6-6; length: 16; CDR3: CASSYTPLQGLSEAFF
J: TRBJ2-2; V: TRBV9; length: 15; CDR3: CASSGGASPTGELFF
J: TRBJ2-5; V: TRBV19; length: 16; CDR3: CASSPHRQGRAETQYF
J: TRBJ2-1; V: TRBV7-9; length: 15; CDR3: CASSLTSGYYNEQFF
J: TRBJ1-6; V: TRBV19; length: 14; CDR3: CASRKDADNSPLHF
J: TRBJ1-6; V: TRBV3-1/TRBV3-2; length: 13; CDR3: CASSQASGSPLHF
J: TRBJ2-1; V: TRBV7-8; length: 17; CDR3: CASSPGASGHFYNEQFF
J: TRBJ2-1; V: TRBV7-3; length: 15; CDR3: CASSLSPRISNEQFF
J: TRBJ1-2; V: TRBV12-3/TRBV12-4; length: 11; CDR3: CASSAGTPSTF
J: TRBJ2-1; V: TRBV21-1; length: 19; CDR3: CASSKVRGTSGCSYNEQFF
J: TRBJ1-2; V: TRBV6-5; length: 15; CDR3: CASNRDPQDNYGYTF
J: TRBJ2-7; V: TRBV6-5; length: 14; CDR3: CASSRTSGSYEQYF
J: TRBJ2-7; V: TRBV28; length: 15; CDR3: CASSSGAGGPGEQYF
J: TRBJ1-5; V: TRBV28; length: 15; CDR3: CASSLTAYSNQPQHF
J: TRBJ2-5; V: TRBV7-6; length: 13; CDR3: CASRVWEGETQYF
J: TRBJ2-5; V: TRBV18; length: 13; CDR3: CASSDGTRETQYF
J: TRBJ2-2; V: TRBV4-2; length: 15; CDR3: CASSQEGGYTGELFF
J: TRBJ1-1; V: TRBV2; length: 15; CDR3: CASSGTGGANTEAFF
J: TRBJ2-1; V: TRBV4-3; length: 15; CDR3: CASSQEVFLLNEQFF
J: TRBJ2-2; V: TRBV6-5; length: 16; CDR3: CASSYSISGGTGELFF
J: TRBJ2-2; V: TRBV24-1; length: 15; CDR3: CATSDVRAVPGELFF
J: TRBJ1-6; V: TRBV4-1; length: 14; CDR3: CASSQVQVYSPLHF
J: TRBJ1-6; V: TRBV7-8; length: 15; CDR3: CASSLEGRVHSPLHF
J: TRBJ2-3; V: TRBV24-1; length: 14; CDR3: CATSDLKEGVKQYF
J: TRBJ1-1; V: TRBV28; length: 12; CDR3: CASSQTGLEAFF
J: TRBJ1-1; V: TRBV6-5; length: 14; CDR3: CASSPQRQGLRAFF
J: TRBJ2-2; V: TRBV19; length: 18; CDR3: CASRAPWVMEWNTGELFF